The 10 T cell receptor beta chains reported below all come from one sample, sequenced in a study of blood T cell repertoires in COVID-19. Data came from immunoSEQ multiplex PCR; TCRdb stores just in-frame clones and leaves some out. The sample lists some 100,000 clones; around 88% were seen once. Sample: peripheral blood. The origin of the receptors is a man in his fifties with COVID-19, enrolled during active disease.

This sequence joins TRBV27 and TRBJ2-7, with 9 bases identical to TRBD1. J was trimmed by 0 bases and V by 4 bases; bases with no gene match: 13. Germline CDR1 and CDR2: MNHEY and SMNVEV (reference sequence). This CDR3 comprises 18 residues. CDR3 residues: CASSSKYWDRELSYEQYF. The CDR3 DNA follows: TGTGCCAGCAGTTCTAAATATTGGGACAGGGAGCTCTCCTACGAGCAGTACTTC.

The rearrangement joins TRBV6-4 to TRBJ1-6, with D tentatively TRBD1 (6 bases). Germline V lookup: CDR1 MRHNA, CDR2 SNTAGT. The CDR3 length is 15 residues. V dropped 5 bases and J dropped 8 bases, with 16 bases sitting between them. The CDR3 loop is CASSHRTAPDSPLHF. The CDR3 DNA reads TGTGCCAGCAGTCACAGGACAGCCCCCGATTCACCCCTCCACTTT.

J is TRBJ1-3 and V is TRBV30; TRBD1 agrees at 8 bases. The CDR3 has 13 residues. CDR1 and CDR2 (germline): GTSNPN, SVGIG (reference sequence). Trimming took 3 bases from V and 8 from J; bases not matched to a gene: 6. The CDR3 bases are TGTGCCTGGAGCGGACAGGGTTGGGACACCATATATTTT. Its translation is CAWSGQGWDTIYF.

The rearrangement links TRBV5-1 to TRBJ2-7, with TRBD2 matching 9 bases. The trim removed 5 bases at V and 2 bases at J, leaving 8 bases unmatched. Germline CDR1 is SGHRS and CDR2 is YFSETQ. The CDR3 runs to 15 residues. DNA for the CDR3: TGCGCCAGCAGGATTCACAGCGGGGGGCCCTACGAGCAGTACTTC. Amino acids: CASRIHSGGPYEQYF.

CDR3 in amino acids: CASSIGTSGVNEQFF. CDR3 in DNA: TGTGCCAGCAGCATCGGGACTAGCGGGGTCAATGAGCAGTTCTTC. V and J are TRBV9 and TRBJ2-1; TRBD2 matches at 13 bases. CDR1 and CDR2 from the germline V gene are SGDLS and YYNGEE. V dropped 4 bases and J dropped 6; count of bases not matched to a gene: 4. The CDR3 is 15 amino acids.

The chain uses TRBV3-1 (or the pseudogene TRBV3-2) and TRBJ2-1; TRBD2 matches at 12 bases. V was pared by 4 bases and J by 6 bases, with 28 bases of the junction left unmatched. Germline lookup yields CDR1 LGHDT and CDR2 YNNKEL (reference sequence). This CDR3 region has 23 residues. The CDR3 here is CASSRTENLAGGLWGLRVNEQFF. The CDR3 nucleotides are TGTGCCAGCAGCCGAACGGAAAACCTAGCGGGGGGGCTGTGGGGCCTACGTGTCAATGAGCAGTTCTTC.

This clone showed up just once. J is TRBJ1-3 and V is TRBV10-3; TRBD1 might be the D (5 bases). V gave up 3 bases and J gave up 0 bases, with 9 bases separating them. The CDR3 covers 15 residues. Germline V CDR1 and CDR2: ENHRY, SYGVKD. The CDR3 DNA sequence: TGTGCCATCAGTGATGGGGGGGGCTCTGGAAACACCATATATTTT. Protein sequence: CAISDGGGSGNTIYF.

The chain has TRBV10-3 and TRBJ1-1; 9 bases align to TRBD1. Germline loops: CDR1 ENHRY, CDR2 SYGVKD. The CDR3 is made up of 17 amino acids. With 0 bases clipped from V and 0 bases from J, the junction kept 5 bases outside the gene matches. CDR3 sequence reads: CAISESGQGTVNTEAFF. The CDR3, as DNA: TGTGCCATCAGTGAGTCGGGACAGGGAACGGTGAACACTGAAGCTTTCTTT.

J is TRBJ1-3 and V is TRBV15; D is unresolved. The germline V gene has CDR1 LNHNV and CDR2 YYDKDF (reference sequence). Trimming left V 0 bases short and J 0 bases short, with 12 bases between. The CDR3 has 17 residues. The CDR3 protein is CATSRDSGLTSGNTIYF. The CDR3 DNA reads TGTGCCACCAGCAGAGATTCGGGTCTTACCTCTGGAAACACCATATATTTT.

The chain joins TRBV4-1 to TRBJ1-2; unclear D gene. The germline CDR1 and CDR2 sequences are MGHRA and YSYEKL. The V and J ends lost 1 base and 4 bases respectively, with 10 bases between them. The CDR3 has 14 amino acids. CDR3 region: CASSQGGAGYGYTF. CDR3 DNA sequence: TGCGCCAGCAGCCAAGGCGGAGCCGGCTATGGCTACACCTTC.